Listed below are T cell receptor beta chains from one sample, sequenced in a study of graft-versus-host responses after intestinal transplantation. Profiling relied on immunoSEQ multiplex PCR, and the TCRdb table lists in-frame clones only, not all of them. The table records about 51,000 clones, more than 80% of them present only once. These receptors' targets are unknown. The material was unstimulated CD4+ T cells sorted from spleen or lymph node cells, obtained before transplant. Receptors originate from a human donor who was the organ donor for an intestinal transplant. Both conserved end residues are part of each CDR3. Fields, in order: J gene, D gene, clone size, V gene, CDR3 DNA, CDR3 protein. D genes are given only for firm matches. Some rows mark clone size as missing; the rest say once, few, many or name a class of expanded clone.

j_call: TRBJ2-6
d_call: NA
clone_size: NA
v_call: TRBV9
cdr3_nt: TGTGCCAGCAGCGCTGGGGCGGGGCCTGGGGCCAACGTCCTGACTTTC
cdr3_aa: CASSAGAGPGANVLTF

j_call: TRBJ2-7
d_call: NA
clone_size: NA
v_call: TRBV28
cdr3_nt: TGTGCCAGCAGTTTTACCCGACGAGAAAGGCTAGCCCCTCCCTACGAGCAGTACTTC
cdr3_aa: CASSFTRRERLAPPYEQYF

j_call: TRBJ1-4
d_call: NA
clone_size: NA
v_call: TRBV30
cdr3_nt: TGTGCCTGGAGTGCGTTTGGGGGGGCGCGGGATGAAAAACTGTTTTTT
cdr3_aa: CAWSAFGGARDEKLFF

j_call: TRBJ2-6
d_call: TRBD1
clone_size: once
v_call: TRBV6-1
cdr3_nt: TGTGCCAGCAGTGAATATGGACAGGGTGGCGTCCTGACTTTC
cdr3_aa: CASSEYGQGGVLTF

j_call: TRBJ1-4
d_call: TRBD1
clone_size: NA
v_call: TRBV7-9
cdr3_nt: TGTGCCAGCAGCCCAGACAGGGGGAATGAAAAACTGTTTTTT
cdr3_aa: CASSPDRGNEKLFF

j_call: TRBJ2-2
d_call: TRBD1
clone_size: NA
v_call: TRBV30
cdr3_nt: TGTGCCTGGCGGACAGGAGATCCCCCATACACCGGGGAGCTGTTTTTT
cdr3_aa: CAWRTGDPPYTGELFF

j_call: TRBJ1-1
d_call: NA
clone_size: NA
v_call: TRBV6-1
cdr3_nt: TGTGCCAGCAGTGACAGGATTAACACTGAAGCTTTCTTT
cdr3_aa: CASSDRINTEAFF

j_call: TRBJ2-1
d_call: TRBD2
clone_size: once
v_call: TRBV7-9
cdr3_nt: TGTGCCAGCAGCTTAGGAGGTAGCGGGAGTCTCGCCTACAATGAGCAGTTCTTC
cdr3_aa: CASSLGGSGSLAYNEQFF

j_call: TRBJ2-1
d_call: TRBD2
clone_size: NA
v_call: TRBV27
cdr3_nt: TGTGCCAGCAGTCCCTTCAGCGGGAGGCAGTTCTTC
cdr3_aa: CASSPFSGRQFF

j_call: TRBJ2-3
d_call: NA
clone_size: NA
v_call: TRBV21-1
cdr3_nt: TGTGCCAGCAGCACGGCAATGGGGACTTCTAGCACAGATACGCAGTATTTT
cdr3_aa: CASSTAMGTSSTDTQYF

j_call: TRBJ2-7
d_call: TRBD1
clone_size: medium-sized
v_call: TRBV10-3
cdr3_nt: TGTGCCATCAGTGACCCCGGGACAGGCTCCTACGAGCAGTACTTC
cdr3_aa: CAISDPGTGSYEQYF

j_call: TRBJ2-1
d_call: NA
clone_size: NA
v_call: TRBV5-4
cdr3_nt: TGTGCCAGCAGCTTGGGGGGCGATGAGCAGTTCTTC
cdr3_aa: CASSLGGDEQFF

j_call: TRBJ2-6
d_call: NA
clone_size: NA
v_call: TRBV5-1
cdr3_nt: TGCGCCAGCAGCTTACGAGGGATTGCTGGGGCCAACGTCCTGACTTTC
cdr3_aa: CASSLRGIAGANVLTF

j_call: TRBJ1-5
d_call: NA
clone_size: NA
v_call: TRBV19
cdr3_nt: TGTGCCAGTAGCCCTTGGCAGGGATCTACTCAGCCCCAGCATTTT
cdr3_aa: CASSPWQGSTQPQHF

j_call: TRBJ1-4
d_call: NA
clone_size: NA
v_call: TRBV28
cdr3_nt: TGTGCCAGCAGTTCTAAAACAAAGACAGGTAGAAATGAAAAACTGTTTTTT
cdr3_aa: CASSSKTKTGRNEKLFF

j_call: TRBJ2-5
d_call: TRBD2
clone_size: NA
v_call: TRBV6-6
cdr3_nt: TGTGCCAGCAGTTACCCCGGGACTAGCGGGAGGAGGCCCCCGTACTTC
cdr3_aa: CASSYPGTSGRRPPYF

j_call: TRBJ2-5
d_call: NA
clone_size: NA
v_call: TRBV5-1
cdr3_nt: TGCGCCAGCAGCTTGGTGGCTGCGGAAGAGACCCAGTACTTC
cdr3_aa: CASSLVAAEETQYF

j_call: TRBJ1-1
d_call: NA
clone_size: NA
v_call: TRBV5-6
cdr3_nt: TGTGCCAGCAGCTTAGTAGAAAACAGCATGGACACTGAAGCTTTCTTT
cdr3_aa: CASSLVENSMDTEAFF

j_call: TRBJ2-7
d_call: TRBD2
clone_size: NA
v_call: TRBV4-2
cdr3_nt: TGTGCCAGCAGCCGGGGGGGTAGGACTACCTCCTACGAGCAGTACTTC
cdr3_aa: CASSRGGRTTSYEQYF

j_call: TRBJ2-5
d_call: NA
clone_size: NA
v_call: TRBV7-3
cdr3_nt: TGTGCCAGCAGCTTACTAGGAGTTGGGACCCAGTACTTC
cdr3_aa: CASSLLGVGTQYF

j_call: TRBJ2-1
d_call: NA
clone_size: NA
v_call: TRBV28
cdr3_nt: TGTGCCAGCAGTTTGAGCAGGGGCATGAATGAGCAGTTCTTC
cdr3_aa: CASSLSRGMNEQFF

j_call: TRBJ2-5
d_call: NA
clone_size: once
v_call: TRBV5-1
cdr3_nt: TGCGCCAGCAGCTTGGCCGCGTTGCAAGAGACCCAGTACTTC
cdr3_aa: CASSLAALQETQYF

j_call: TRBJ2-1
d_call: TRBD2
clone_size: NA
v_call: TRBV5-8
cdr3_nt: TGTGCCAGCGGCCTACTGGGTAGCGGGATTAATGAGCAGTTCTTC
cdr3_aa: CASGLLGSGINEQFF

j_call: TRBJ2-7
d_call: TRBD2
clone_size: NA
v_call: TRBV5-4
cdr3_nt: TGTGCCAGCAGCTTATGGACTAGCGGGAGGAACGAGCAGTACTTC
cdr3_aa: CASSLWTSGRNEQYF

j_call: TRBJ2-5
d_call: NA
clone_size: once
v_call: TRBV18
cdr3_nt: TGTGCCAGCTCACCGGGAGCTCGGGAGACCCAGTACTTC
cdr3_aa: CASSPGARETQYF

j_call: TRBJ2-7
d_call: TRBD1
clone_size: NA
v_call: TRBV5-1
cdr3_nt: TGCGCCAGCAGCCTGGGGGGACAGGGTCCCTACGAGCAGTACTTC
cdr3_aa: CASSLGGQGPYEQYF

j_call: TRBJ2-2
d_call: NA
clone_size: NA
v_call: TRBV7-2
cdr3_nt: TGTGCCAGCAGCCTGGGCGGGGGCTTTGGCGGGGAGCTGTTTTTT
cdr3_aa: CASSLGGGFGGELFF

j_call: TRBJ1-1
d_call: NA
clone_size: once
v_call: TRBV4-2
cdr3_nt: TGTGCCAGCAGCCAAGATCTCGGAGGGAACACTGAAGCTTTCTTT
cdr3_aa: CASSQDLGGNTEAFF

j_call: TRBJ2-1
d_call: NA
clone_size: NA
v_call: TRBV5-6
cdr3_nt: TGTGCCAGCAGCTTAAGAACTTACAATGAGCAGTTCTTC
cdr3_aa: CASSLRTYNEQFF

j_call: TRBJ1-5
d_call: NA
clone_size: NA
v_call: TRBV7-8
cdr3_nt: TGTGCCAGCAGCTCCGAGGGAGCTAGCAATCAGCCCCAGCATTTT
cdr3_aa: CASSSEGASNQPQHF

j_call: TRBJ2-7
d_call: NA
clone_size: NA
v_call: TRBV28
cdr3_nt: TGTGCCAGCGGGCCTACCTACGAGCAGTACTTC
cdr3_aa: CASGPTYEQYF

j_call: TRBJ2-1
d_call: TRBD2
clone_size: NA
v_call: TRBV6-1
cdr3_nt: TGTGCCAGCAAAGCGGGAGGCCTAGATGAGCAGTTCTTC
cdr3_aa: CASKAGGLDEQFF

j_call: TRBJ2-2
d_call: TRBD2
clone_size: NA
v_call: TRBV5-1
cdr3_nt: TGCGCCAGCCGGCGCGGGGCCCGGGACACAATGGGACTAGCGGGAGCCGGGGAGCTGTTTTTT
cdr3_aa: CASRRGARDTMGLAGAGELFF

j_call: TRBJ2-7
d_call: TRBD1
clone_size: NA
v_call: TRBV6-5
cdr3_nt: TGTGCCAGCAGTAACGCGCAGGGGGCTGCATACGAGCAGTACTTC
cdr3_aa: CASSNAQGAAYEQYF

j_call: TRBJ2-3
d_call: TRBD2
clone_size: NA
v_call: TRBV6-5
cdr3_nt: TGTGCCAGCAGTTACGGGGGACTAGCGGGAGAGTTAAGGCAGTATTTT
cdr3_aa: CASSYGGLAGELRQYF

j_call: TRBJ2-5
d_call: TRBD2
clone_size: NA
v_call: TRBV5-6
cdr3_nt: TGTGCCAGCAGCTTATCGAGCGGGAGGGAAGAGACCCAGTACTTC
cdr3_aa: CASSLSSGREETQYF

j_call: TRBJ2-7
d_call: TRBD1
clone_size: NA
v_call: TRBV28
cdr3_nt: TGTGCCAGCAGTCCCGGGACAGGGGTACCCTACGAGCAGTACTTC
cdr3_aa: CASSPGTGVPYEQYF

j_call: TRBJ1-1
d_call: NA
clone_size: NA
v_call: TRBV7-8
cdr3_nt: TGTGCCAGCAGCGCACTGGATGGGCACACTGAAGCTTTCTTT
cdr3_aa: CASSALDGHTEAFF

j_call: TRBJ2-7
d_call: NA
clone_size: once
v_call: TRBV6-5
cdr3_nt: TGTGCCAGCAGTTACTCGGCGGGACCCTACGAGCAGTACTTC
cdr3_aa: CASSYSAGPYEQYF

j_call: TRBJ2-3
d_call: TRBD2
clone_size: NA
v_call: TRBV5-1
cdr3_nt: TGCGCCAGCAGTCCCGGGGTGCTAGCGGGAGTCACAGATACGCAGTATTTT
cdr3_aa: CASSPGVLAGVTDTQYF

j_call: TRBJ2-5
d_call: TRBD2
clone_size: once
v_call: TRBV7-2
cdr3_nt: TGTGCCAGCAGCTTTCGGGAGGGCCTTTTCATTGAGACCCAGTACTTC
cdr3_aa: CASSFREGLFIETQYF

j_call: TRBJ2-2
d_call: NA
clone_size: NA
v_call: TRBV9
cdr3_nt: TGTGCCAGCAGCACAGGGCAGGGTACCGGGGAGCTGTTTTTT
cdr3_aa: CASSTGQGTGELFF

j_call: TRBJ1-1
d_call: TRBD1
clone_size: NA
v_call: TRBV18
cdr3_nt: TGTGCCAGCTCACTTAACCCGGGACAGGGCTCTGAAGCTTTCTTT
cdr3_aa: CASSLNPGQGSEAFF

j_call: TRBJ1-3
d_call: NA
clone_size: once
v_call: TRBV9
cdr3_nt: TGTGCCAGCAGCGTAGAGGCAGGGGTTGGAAACACCATATATTTT
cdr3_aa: CASSVEAGVGNTIYF

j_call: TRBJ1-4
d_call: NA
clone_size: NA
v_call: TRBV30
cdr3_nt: TGTGCCTGGAGCGTTGACAGGCGGGCTAATGAAAAACTGTTTTTT
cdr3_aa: CAWSVDRRANEKLFF

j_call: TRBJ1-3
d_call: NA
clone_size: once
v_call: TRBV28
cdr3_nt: TGTGCCAGCAGTTTTCAGGGGCCGAGCTCTGGAAACACCATATATTTT
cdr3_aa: CASSFQGPSSGNTIYF

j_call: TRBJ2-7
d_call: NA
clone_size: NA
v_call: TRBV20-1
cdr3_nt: TGCAGTGCATCAGGGGTGAGCGAGCAGTACTTC
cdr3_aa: CSASGVSEQYF

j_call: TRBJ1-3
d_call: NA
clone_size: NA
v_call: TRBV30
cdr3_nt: TGTGCCTGGAGTGAACAGGATCTAGGAAACACCATATATTTT
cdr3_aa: CAWSEQDLGNTIYF

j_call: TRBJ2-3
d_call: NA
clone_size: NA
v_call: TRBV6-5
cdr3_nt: TGTGCCAGCAGCCCTTCGTCTAGCACAGATACGCAGTATTTT
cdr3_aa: CASSPSSSTDTQYF

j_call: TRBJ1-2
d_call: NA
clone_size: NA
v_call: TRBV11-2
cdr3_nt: TGTGCCAGCAGCTTAATCACAGGGCCCTATGGCTACACCTTC
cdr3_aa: CASSLITGPYGYTF

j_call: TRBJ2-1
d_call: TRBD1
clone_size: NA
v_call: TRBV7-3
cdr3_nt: TGTGCCAGCAGCCAGACAGGGAATGAGCAGTTCTTC
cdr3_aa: CASSQTGNEQFF

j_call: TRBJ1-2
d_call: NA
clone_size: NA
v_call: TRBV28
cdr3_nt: TGTGCCAGCATTGAGGGCAACTATGGCTACACCTTC
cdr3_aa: CASIEGNYGYTF